Following are 12 T cell receptor beta chains from one sample sequenced in a study of blood T cells in healthy people across ages. The use of a sample-barcoded 5' primer and a J-beta primer mix characterized a second PCR of about 7 to 12 cycles. TCRdb re-derived calls from the 5' RACE reads in MiXCR, one entry per CDR3 protein. The sample yields some 1.6 million distinct CDR3 sequences, 30% to 35% seen once. Source material: blood. Receptor source: a woman in her 30s in good health.

The genes are TRBV2 and TRBJ2-3, with D possibly called TRBD1 or TRBD2 (5 bases each). Germline V CDR1 and CDR2: SNHLY, FYNNEI. Deletions cut 4 bases from V and 1 base from J, with 9 bases between. The CDR3 runs to 14 residues. In nucleotides, the CDR3 is TGTGCCAGCAGTGGAGGGGTGGGCACAGATACGCAGTATTTT. Translated: CASSGGVGTDTQYF.

The V call is TRBV28, the J call TRBJ2-7; TRBD1 is a possible D gene (5 bases). The CDR3 is made up of 14 amino acids. V was trimmed by 5 bases and J by 7 bases, leaving 18 bases between them. Germline V lookup: CDR1 MDHEN, CDR2 SYDVKM. The CDR3 is CASSPGHRQEEQYF. The CDR3 DNA reads as TGTGCCAGCAGTCCAGGGCACCGTCAGGAAGAGCAGTACTTC.

Turning to this clonotype: A read error may produce the germline difference seen at one junction end. J is TRBJ2-3 and V is TRBV10-2; TRBD1 is a possible D gene (6 bases). This CDR3 is built from 13 residues. The germline CDR1 and CDR2 sequences are WSHSY and SAAADI. CDR3 in amino acids: CASYEGVDRYAVF. CDR3 sequence (DNA): TGCGCCAGTTACGAGGGGGTGGACAGATACGCAGTATTT.

The V call is TRBV7-9, the J call TRBJ1-2; no firm D call. In germline, CDR1 is SEHNR, CDR2 FQNEAQ (reference sequence). V was trimmed by 5 bases and J by 4 bases, leaving 23 bases between them. The CDR3 is 17 residues long. The CDR3 is CASSPLVTGLPGYGYTF. Here the CDR3 DNA reads TGTGCCAGCAGCCCCCTAGTTACTGGGTTGCCCGGCTATGGCTACACCTTC.

On this clonotype itself: At one boundary the junction diverges from the germline segment, which might be a read error. This rearrangement joins TRBV10-2 to TRBJ2-3; 7 nucleotides line up with TRBD2. The CDR3 covers 12 residues. Germline V gives CDR1 WSHSY, CDR2 SAAADI. The CDR3 nucleotides are TGCGTCAGCAGTGAGGGAGGGAGGGAGCAGTATTTT. Protein: CVSSEGGREQYF.

The table lists this clonotype with many counts. The chain carries TRBV29-1 and TRBJ1-2, with TRBD1 as a possible D gene (5 bases). Germline V gene sequence: CDR1 SQVTM, CDR2 ANQGSEA. This CDR3 has 12 residues. Trimming removed 6 bases from V and 8 bases from J, with 16 bases in between. The CDR3: CSVEGRSSGYTF. The CDR3 DNA follows: TGCAGCGTGGAGGGGAGATCGAGCGGCTACACCTTC.

J is TRBJ2-1 and V is TRBV7-9; unclear D gene. The CDR3 has 17 residues. Trimming took 5 bases from V and 0 from J, leaving 17 bases between them. Germline V gene lookup returns CDR1 SEHNR and CDR2 FQNEAQ (reference sequence). The CDR3 spells CASSQKRGRSSYNEQFF. In DNA, the CDR3 is TGTGCCAGCAGCCAAAAACGCGGACGGAGCTCCTACAATGAGCAGTTCTTC. The full variable domain, completed using reference TRBV7-9 and TRBJ2-1, is DTGVSQNPRHKITKRGQNVTFRCDPISEHNRLYWYRQTLGQGPEFLTYFQNEAQLEKSRLLSDRFSAERPKGSFSTLEIQRTEQGDSAMYLCASSQKRGRSSYNEQFFGPGTRLTVL.

This chain joins TRBV12-3 or TRBV12-4 and TRBJ2-1; 14 bases map to TRBD2. V lost 4 bases to trimming and J lost 0 bases; unmatched junction nucleotides: 14. The CDR3 has 21 amino acids. CDR3 in DNA: TGTGCCAGCAGTTCACCGACGGGGACTAGCGGGAGCCGAAGCTCCTACAATGAGCAGTTCTTC. This encodes CASSSPTGTSGSRSSYNEQFF.

This clonotype was detected only once. The CDR3: CATSRGGEDYEQYF. DNA for the CDR3: TGTGCCACCAGCAGAGGGGGGGAGGACTACGAGCAGTACTTC. The V call is TRBV15, the J call TRBJ2-7, with D maybe TRBD2 (6 bases). The CDR3 is 14 residues long. V lost 1 base to trimming and J lost 3 bases, with 10 bases between them. Germline assignment: CDR1 LNHNV and CDR2 YYDKDF (reference sequence).

Turning to this clonotype: This sequence may be a read error, since a much larger clone differs from it by one base. The rearrangement uses TRBV20-1 and TRBJ2-7; TRBD1 aligns across 9 bases. V dropped 5 bases and J dropped 7; count of bases not matched to a gene: 12. In germline, CDR1 is DFQATT, CDR2 SNEGSKA (reference sequence). There are 14 residues in the CDR3. The CDR3 loop is CSAVGDRGYNEQYF. CDR3 nucleotides: TGCAGTGCTGTTGGTGACAGGGGGTACAATGAGCAGTACTTC.

This clonotype was seen repeatedly, ten times or more. The genes are TRBV7-9 and TRBJ1-1, with D possibly TRBD1 on 5 matching bases. The length of the CDR3 is 13 residues. Looked up from germline, CDR1 is SEHNR and CDR2 is FQNEAQ (reference sequence). V was cut by 1 base and J by 11 bases, with 14 bases left in between. CDR3 protein: CASSLGGTLDAFF. For the CDR3, the DNA is TGTGCCAGCAGCTTAGGTGGGACCTTGGATGCTTTCTTT.

This chain joins TRBV28 and TRBJ2-5; TRBD2 might be the D (6 bases). The ends were cut back, 4 bases at V and 2 bases at J, with 11 bases in the middle. CDR1 MDHEN and CDR2 SYDVKM come from the germline V gene. There are 14 residues in the CDR3. The CDR3 nucleotides are TGTGCCAGCAGTTCATACCGGGAGCAAGAGACCCAGTACTTC. Its protein is CASSSYREQETQYF.